The T cell receptor beta chain described here comes from a study of T-cell reconstitution after alpha-beta-depleted transplantation in children. Broader study findings: One year post-transplant, T-cell counts and diversity were largely derived from T cells produced anew. Approximately two months post-transplant, alpha-beta T cells reportedly originated from several hundred expanded graft clones. There were some patients whose high TCRbeta diversity at day 60 came from surviving recipient T cells and thymic progenitors.

With respect to this clonotype: Its matching antigen is unknown.

This sample's TCRbeta library carried unique molecular identifier barcodes. TCRdb fed the PCR reads into MiXCR, producing one record per CDR3 protein. This table has about 400,000 distinct CDR3 sequences, 15% to 20% appearing once. The CDR3 runs to 16 residues. Germline CDR1 and CDR2: MGHDK and SYGVNS. Trimming took 2 bases from V and 3 from J, leaving 15 bases between them. This material consisted of PBMCs, mostly from graft donor cells, taken 360 days after TCRalphabeta/CD19-depleted stem cell transplant. This TCR was recovered from a boy younger than two who had a stem cell transplant for Wiskott-Aldrich syndrome, so the T cells may come from the graft donor. The rearrangement uses TRBV25-1 and TRBJ2-3; D may be TRBD1 (5 bases). CDR3 in DNA: TGTGCCAGCAGTGAAAACAGGTACACTGGGACAGATACGCAGTATTTT. Residues: CASSENRYTGTDTQYF.